Sequencing of this T cell receptor beta chain was carried out in a study of blood T cell repertoires in COVID-19. Study overall: Both acute and convalescent COVID-19 samples were obtained from the United States, Italy and Spain.

In the original workflow: Amplification of reference gene primers provided the estimated nucleated cell counts. Profiling relied on immunoSEQ multiplex PCR, and the TCRdb table lists in-frame clones only, not all of them. The V and J calls and clone size come from that table; D and trimming were worked out from the DNA. Among 150,000 to 200,000 clones, 70% to 90% were seen once, and the ten largest hold over 0.85%. This CDR3 region has 17 residues. The chain couples TRBV21-1 to TRBJ1-2; whether TRBD1, the table's D call, matches the DNA was not checked. TRBV21-1 represents a pseudogene. This TCR derives from a man younger than 35 with acute or convalescent COVID-19. Sequencing was performed on peripheral blood. DNA of the CDR3: TGTGCCAGCAGCAAAAAAGCCTCGGACAGGCGGACGTATGGCTACACCTTC. Its translation: CASSKKASDRRTYGYTF.